This T cell receptor (beta chain) is from a study of regulatory T cells in long-lasting Graves disease. The ends were cut back, 8 bases at V and 2 bases at J, with 7 bases in the middle. The CDR3 sequence is 11 residues long. Germline V CDR1 and CDR2: MDHEN, SYDVKM. Libraries of TCR beta came from iRepertoire HTBI primers plus Arm-PCR of CDR3 regions. TCRdb analysed the multiplex PCR reads with MiXCR anew, one entry per CDR3 protein. The sample shows 650,000 to 850,000 distinct CDR3 sequences, approximately 29% of them seen only once. Time point specified: persistent/refractory GD, antithyroid drugs over 5 years with positive TRAb. The TCR library was prepared using RNA isolated from PBMCs. This clonotype was observed at least ten times.

The chain carries TRBV28 and TRBJ2-7; no clear D. The TCR sequence derives from a female donor with Graves disease. The sample was peripheral blood mononuclear cells (PBMCs), taken when the disease was refractory, from a patient treated with antithyroid drugs. This chain's CDR3 is CASRSPYEQYF. CDR3 nucleotides: TGTGCCAGCCGATCCCCCTACGAGCAGTACTTC.